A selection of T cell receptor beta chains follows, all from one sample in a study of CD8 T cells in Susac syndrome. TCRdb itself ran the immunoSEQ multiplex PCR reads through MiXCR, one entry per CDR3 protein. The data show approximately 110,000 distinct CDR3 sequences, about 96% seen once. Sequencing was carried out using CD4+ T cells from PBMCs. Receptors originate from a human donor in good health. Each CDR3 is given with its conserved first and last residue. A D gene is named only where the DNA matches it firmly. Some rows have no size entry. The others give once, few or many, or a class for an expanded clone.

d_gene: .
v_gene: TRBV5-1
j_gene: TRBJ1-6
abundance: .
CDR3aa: CASSEDGGNNSPLHF
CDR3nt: TGCGCCAGCAGCGAGGACGGTGGGAATAATTCACCCCTCCACTTT

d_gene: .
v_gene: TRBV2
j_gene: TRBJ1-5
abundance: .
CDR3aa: CASSGPANQPQHF
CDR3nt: TGTGCCAGCAGCGGTCCCGCTAATCAGCCCCAGCATTTT

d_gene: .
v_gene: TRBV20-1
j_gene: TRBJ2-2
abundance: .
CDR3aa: CSARTLDANTGELFF
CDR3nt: TGCAGTGCTAGAACCCTAGACGCGAACACCGGGGAGCTGTTTTTT

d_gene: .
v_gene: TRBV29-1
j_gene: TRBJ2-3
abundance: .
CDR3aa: CSVEDVRGSTDTQYF
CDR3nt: TGCAGCGTTGAAGATGTGAGGGGTAGCACAGATACGCAGTATTTT

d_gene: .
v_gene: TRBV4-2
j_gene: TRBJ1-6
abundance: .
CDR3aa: CASSQVGTPGANSPLHF
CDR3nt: TGTGCCAGCAGCCAGGTGGGGACTCCCGGTGCCAATTCACCCCTCCACTTT

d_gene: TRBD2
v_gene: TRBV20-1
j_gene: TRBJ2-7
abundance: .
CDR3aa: CSASDATSGSGDEQYF
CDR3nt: TGCAGTGCTAGTGATGCCACTAGCGGGAGTGGGGACGAGCAGTACTTC

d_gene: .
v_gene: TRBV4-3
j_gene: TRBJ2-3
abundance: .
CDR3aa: CASSQDSGGSRTDTQYF
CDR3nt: TGCGCCAGCAGCCAAGATTCCGGGGGAAGTCGCACAGATACGCAGTATTTT

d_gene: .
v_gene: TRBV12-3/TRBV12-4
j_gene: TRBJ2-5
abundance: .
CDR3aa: CASSLAGRPGYQETQYF
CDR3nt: TGTGCCAGCAGTTTAGCCGGGAGACCCGGGTACCAAGAGACCCAGTACTTC

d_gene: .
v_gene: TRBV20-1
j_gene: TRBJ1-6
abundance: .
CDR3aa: CSARDNTGLNSPLHF
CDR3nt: TGCAGTGCTAGAGATAATACAGGGCTTAATTCACCCCTCCACTTT

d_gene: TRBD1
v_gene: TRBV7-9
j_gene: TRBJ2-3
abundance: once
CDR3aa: CASSFRDRGAEDTQYF
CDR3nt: TGTGCCAGCAGCTTTAGGGACAGGGGGGCCGAAGATACGCAGTATTTT

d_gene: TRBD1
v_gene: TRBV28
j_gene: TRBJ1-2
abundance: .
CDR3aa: CATRTGTGQIYGYTF
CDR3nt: TGTGCCACCCGAACCGGGACAGGGCAAATCTATGGCTACACCTTC

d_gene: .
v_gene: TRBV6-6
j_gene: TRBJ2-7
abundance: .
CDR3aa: CASTSPGEDSYEQYF
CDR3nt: TGTGCCAGCACTTCCCCAGGGGAAGACTCCTACGAGCAGTACTTC

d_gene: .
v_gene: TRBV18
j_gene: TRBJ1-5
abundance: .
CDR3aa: CASSPQESNQPQHF
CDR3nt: TGTGCCAGCTCACCCCAGGAGAGCAATCAGCCCCAGCATTTT

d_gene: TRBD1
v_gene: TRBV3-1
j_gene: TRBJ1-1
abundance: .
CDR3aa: CASSSGTGGTEAFF
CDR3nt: TGTGCCAGCAGCTCCGGGACAGGGGGCACTGAAGCTTTCTTT

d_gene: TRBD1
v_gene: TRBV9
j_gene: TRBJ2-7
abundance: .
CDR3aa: CASSDGTGALGEQYF
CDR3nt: TGTGCCAGCAGCGATGGGACAGGGGCCCTAGGGGAGCAGTACTTC

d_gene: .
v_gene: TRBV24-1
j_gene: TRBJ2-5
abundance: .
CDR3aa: CATSDSRVTKTQYF
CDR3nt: TGTGCCACCAGTGATTCCAGGGTTACAAAGACCCAGTACTTC

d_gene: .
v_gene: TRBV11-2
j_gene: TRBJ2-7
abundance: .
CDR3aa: CASSPGQSSYEQYF
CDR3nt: TGTGCCAGCAGCCCGGGACAAAGCTCCTACGAGCAGTACTTC

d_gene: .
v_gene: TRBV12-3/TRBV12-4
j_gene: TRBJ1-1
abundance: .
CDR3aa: CASTHRRIGGTEAFF
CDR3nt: TGTGCCAGCACCCACAGAAGAATAGGAGGCACTGAAGCTTTCTTT

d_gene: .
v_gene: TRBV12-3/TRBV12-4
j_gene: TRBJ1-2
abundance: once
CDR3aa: CASSLIQGIYGYTF
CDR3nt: TGTGCCAGCAGTTTGATTCAGGGAATCTATGGCTACACCTTC

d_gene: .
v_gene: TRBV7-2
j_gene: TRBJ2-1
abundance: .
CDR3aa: CASSSRRGITQGYNEQFF
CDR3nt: TGTGCCAGCAGCTCCAGGAGGGGGATAACCCAGGGGTACAATGAGCAGTTCTTC

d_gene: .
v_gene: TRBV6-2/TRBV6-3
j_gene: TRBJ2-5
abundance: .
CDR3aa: CASSYGRGFQETQYF
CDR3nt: TGTGCCAGCAGTTACGGCAGGGGTTTCCAAGAGACCCAGTACTTC

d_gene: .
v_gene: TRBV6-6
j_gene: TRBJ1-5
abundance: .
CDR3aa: CASSPHRESQPQHF
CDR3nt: TGTGCCAGCAGTCCGCACAGGGAGTCTCAGCCCCAGCATTTT

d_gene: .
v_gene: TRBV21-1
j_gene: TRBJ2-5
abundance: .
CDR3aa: CASMPRASTGETQYF
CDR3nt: TGTGCCAGCATGCCTAGGGCATCTACGGGGGAGACCCAGTACTTC

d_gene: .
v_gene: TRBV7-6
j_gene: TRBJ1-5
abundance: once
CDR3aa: CASSAHREQPQHF
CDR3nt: TGTGCCAGCAGCGCCCACAGGGAACAGCCCCAGCATTTT

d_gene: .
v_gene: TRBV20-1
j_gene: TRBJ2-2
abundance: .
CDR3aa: CSATSLLTGELFF
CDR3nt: TGCAGTGCCACTAGCTTACTAACCGGGGAGCTGTTTTTT

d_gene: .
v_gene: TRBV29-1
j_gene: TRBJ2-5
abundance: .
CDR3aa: CSVGGYQDLQETQYF
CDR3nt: TGCAGCGTTGGGGGCTACCAAGACCTACAAGAGACCCAGTACTTC

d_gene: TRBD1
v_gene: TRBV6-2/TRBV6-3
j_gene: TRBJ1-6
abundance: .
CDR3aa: CASSDRGPSPLHF
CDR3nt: TGTGCCAGCAGCGACAGGGGGCCTTCACCCCTCCACTTT

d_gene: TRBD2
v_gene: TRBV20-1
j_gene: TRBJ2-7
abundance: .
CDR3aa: CSARDRHSGARSYEQYF
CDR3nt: TGCAGTGCTAGAGATCGCCATAGCGGGGCCAGGTCCTACGAGCAGTACTTC

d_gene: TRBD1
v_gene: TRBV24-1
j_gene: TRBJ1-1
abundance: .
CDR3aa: CATNHRGSDTEAFF
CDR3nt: TGTGCCACCAACCACAGGGGCAGCGACACTGAAGCTTTCTTT

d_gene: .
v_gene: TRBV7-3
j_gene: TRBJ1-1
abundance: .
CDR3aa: CASSKSYTEAFF
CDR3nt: TGTGCCAGCAGTAAGTCATACACTGAAGCTTTCTTT

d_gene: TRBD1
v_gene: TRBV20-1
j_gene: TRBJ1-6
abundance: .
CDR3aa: CSAKKTGGIPYNSPLHF
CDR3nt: TGCAGTGCCAAGAAGACAGGGGGGATTCCCTATAATTCACCCCTCCACTTT

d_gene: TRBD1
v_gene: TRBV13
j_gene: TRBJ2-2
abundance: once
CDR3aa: CASSLTRNRGVGGELFF
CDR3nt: TGTGCCAGCAGCTTAACCAGAAACAGGGGGGTCGGCGGGGAGCTGTTTTTT

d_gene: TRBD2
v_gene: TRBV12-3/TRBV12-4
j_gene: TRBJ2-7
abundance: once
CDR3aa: CATRLAGVYEQYF
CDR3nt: TGTGCCACCCGACTAGCGGGAGTATACGAGCAGTACTTC

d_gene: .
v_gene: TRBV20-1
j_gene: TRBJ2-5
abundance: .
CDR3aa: CSARDMGRAWRGETQYF
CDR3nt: TGCAGTGCTAGAGATATGGGCCGGGCCTGGAGGGGAGAGACCCAGTACTTC

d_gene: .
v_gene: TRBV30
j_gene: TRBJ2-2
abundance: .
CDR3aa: CAWSLLVGELFF
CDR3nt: TGTGCCTGGAGTCTACTTGTCGGGGAGCTGTTTTTT

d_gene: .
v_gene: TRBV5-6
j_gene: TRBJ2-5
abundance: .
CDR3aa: CASSWGWGADTETQYF
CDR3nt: TGTGCCAGCAGCTGGGGATGGGGCGCCGATACAGAGACCCAGTACTTC

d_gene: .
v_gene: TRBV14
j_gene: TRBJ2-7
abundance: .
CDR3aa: CASSQDRITAYEQYF
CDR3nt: TGTGCCAGCAGCCAAGACAGGATAACCGCTTACGAGCAGTACTTC

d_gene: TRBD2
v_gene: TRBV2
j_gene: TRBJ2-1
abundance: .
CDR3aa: CASPQSGGSEQFF
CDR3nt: TGTGCCAGCCCCCAGTCTGGCGGGAGTGAGCAGTTCTTC

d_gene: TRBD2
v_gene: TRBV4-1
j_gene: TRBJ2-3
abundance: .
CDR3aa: CASSRGLAGGSRDTQYF
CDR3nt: TGCGCCAGCAGCCGGGGACTAGCGGGGGGCAGTCGGGATACGCAGTATTTT

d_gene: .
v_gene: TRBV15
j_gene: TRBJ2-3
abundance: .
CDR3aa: CATGGGVSSSTDTQYF
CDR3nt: TGTGCCACCGGGGGGGGCGTTAGCAGCTCCACAGATACGCAGTATTTT

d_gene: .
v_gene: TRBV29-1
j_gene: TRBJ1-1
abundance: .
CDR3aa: CSVHWGIGTEAFF
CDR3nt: TGCAGCGTCCACTGGGGCATAGGCACTGAAGCTTTCTTT